These T cell receptor beta chains were read from a single sample in a study of blood T cell repertoires in COVID-19. The assay was immunoSEQ multiplex PCR, and TCRdb's table has in-frame clones only and misses some. The sample includes about 52,000 clones, 65% to 85% of them seen just once. The material sequenced was peripheral blood. Every receptor here comes from a woman aged 80 or older with COVID-19, enrolled during active disease. CDR3s include the opening cysteine and the closing phenylalanine or tryptophan. A D gene is named only where the DNA matches it firmly. Not all rows give a size; the values are once, few, many and, for expanded clones, a class.

j_call cdr3_length v_call d_call clone_size cdr3_aa cdr3_nt
TRBJ2-1 15 TRBV5-5 TRBD2 NA CASSFRLAAGNEQFF TGTGCCAGCAGCTTCAGACTAGCGGCTGGCAATGAGCAGTTCTTC
TRBJ1-5 13 TRBV12-3/TRBV12-4 NA few CASSRMVGQPQHF TGTGCCAGCAGCCGAATGGTCGGTCAGCCCCAGCATTTT
TRBJ2-1 15 TRBV6-5 TRBD2 NA CASSLTSGSGNEQFF TGTGCCAGCAGCCTAACTAGCGGGAGTGGTAATGAGCAGTTCTTC
TRBJ1-2 15 TRBV25-1 TRBD1 NA CASSADRESLGGYTF TGTGCCAGCAGTGCGGACAGGGAGTCGCTCGGGGGCTACACCTTC
TRBJ2-7 14 TRBV7-2 NA NA CASSFANANYEQYF TGTGCCAGCAGCTTTGCTAACGCTAACTACGAGCAGTACTTC
TRBJ2-3 12 TRBV10-3 NA few CAAERGGDTQYF TGTGCAGCGGAAAGGGGGGGAGATACGCAGTATTTT
TRBJ1-6 15 TRBV28 NA NA CASSLSSRYNSPLHF TGTGCCAGCAGTCTATCGAGTCGCTATAATTCACCCCTCCACTTT
TRBJ1-2 13 TRBV28 NA NA CASSAQGGYGYTF TGTGCCAGCAGTGCGCAGGGTGGGTATGGCTACACCTTC
TRBJ2-1 15 TRBV4-1 TRBD2 NA CASSRSGSSYNEQFF TGCGCCAGCAGCCGGAGCGGGAGCTCCTACAATGAGCAGTTCTTC
TRBJ2-3 15 TRBV9 TRBD2 once CASSVTSGNTDTQYF TGTGCCAGCAGCGTGACTAGCGGGAACACAGATACGCAGTATTTT
TRBJ2-7 17 TRBV20-1 TRBD2 NA CSASPPSGRAVGREQYF TGCAGTGCTAGTCCGCCCAGCGGGAGGGCCGTAGGGAGGGAGCAGTACTTC
TRBJ2-1 15 TRBV9 TRBD1 NA CASSTSWTGSNEQFF TGTGCCAGCAGCACCAGCTGGACAGGGTCCAATGAGCAGTTCTTC
TRBJ1-2 11 TRBV6-5 NA NA CASAQGYGYTF TGTGCCAGCGCTCAGGGATATGGCTACACCTTC
TRBJ2-7 15 TRBV7-2 TRBD2 NA CASSPGSGPTYEQYF TGTGCCAGCAGCCCGGGTAGCGGGCCGACCTACGAGCAGTACTTC
TRBJ2-1 13 TRBV6-4 NA few CASSEEQGLGQFF TGTGCCAGCAGTGAGGAACAGGGTTTAGGGCAGTTCTTC
TRBJ1-2 14 TRBV19 TRBD1 few CASSAQGALSGYTF TGTGCCAGTAGTGCACAGGGGGCGCTTAGTGGCTACACCTTC
TRBJ1-2 15 TRBV15 TRBD1 NA CATSRDRQGSYGYTF TGTGCCACCAGCAGGGACCGACAGGGTAGCTATGGCTACACCTTC
TRBJ2-6 18 TRBV19 TRBD2 NA CASSLRVAGSSGANVLTF TGTGCCAGTAGTCTTCGAGTAGCGGGCAGCTCTGGGGCCAACGTCCTGACTTTC
TRBJ1-2 12 TRBV5-3 NA NA CAAHLMAGGYTF TGTGCCGCACACCTCATGGCGGGGGGCTACACCTTC
TRBJ1-6 14 TRBV7-9 NA NA CASNPGTLISPLHF TGTGCCAGCAACCCCGGGACATTAATTTCACCCCTCCACTTT
TRBJ1-2 15 TRBV27 TRBD1 NA CASSLGTGIGYGYTF TGTGCCAGCAGTTTGGGGACAGGGATCGGCTATGGCTACACCTTC
TRBJ2-1 13 TRBV6-5 NA NA CASSYSRGNEQFF TGTGCCAGCAGTTACTCAAGGGGCAATGAGCAGTTCTTC
TRBJ2-2 16 TRBV20-1 NA NA CSASRGTGVGAGELFF TGCAGTGCTAGTAGGGGTACGGGAGTAGGTGCCGGGGAGCTGTTTTTT
TRBJ2-3 14 TRBV7-7 TRBD2 NA CASSSGRTSDTQYF TGTGCTAGCAGTAGCGGGAGAACGTCAGATACGCAGTATTTT
TRBJ2-7 16 TRBV7-8 TRBD2 NA CASSLGTSGRGYEQYF TGTGCCAGCAGCTTAGGGACTAGCGGGAGGGGTTACGAGCAGTACTTC
TRBJ2-3 14 TRBV3-1/TRBV3-2 NA NA CASSRRSGEDTQYF TGTGCCAGCAGCCGGCGTAGCGGTGAAGATACGCAGTATTTT
TRBJ2-3 17 TRBV4-2 TRBD2 few CASSQVGGTSGTDTQYF TGTGCCAGCAGCCAAGTGGGTGGGACTAGCGGCACAGATACGCAGTATTTT
TRBJ2-5 14 TRBV3-1/TRBV3-2 NA NA CASNAGVGGETQYF TGTGCCAGCAACGCAGGGGTAGGGGGAGAGACCCAGTACTTC
TRBJ2-1 18 TRBV27 TRBD2 NA CASSAGTSGRSSYNEQFF TGTGCCAGCAGTGCCGGGACTAGCGGGAGGAGCTCCTACAATGAGCAGTTCTTC
TRBJ1-1 14 TRBV11-2 NA many CASSLDQVNTEAFF TGTGCCAGCAGCTTAGATCAGGTGAACACTGAAGCTTTCTTT
TRBJ1-1 15 TRBV15 NA NA CATSRERGMGTEAFF TGTGCCACCAGCAGAGAACGGGGGATGGGCACTGAAGCTTTCTTT
TRBJ2-1 14 TRBV30 TRBD2 once CAWSFGLGRVEQFF TGTGCCTGGAGTTTTGGACTAGGAAGGGTTGAGCAGTTCTTC
TRBJ2-7 15 TRBV11-3 NA NA CASSLAGDGPYEQYF TGTGCCAGCAGCTTAGCAGGGGATGGGCCCTACGAGCAGTACTTC
TRBJ1-1 16 TRBV5-1 NA few CASSFDPAGSLLEAFF TGCGCCAGCAGCTTCGACCCGGCCGGGTCCCTCCTTGAAGCTTTCTTT
TRBJ1-2 13 TRBV4-2 NA NA CASSQDGNYGYTF TGTGCCAGCAGCCAAGACGGGAACTATGGCTACACCTTC
TRBJ1-5 14 TRBV10-3 TRBD1 NA CAISGTESNQPQHF TGTGCCATCAGCGGGACAGAAAGCAATCAGCCCCAGCATTTT
TRBJ1-1 12 TRBV27 NA NA CASSFKGYEAFF TGTGCCAGCAGTTTTAAGGGGTATGAAGCTTTCTTT
TRBJ2-7 14 TRBV7-2 NA NA CASTGASASYEQYF TGTGCCAGCACTGGGGCTAGCGCGTCCTACGAGCAGTACTTC
TRBJ2-2 17 TRBV4-2 NA once CASSLAGGLVGTGELFF TGTGCCAGCAGCCTTGCAGGGGGACTAGTGGGTACCGGGGAGCTGTTTTTT
TRBJ2-1 16 TRBV4-1 TRBD2 once CASSPGTSGKGDEQFF TGCGCCAGCAGCCCCGGGACTAGCGGGAAAGGCGATGAGCAGTTCTTC
TRBJ2-3 15 TRBV6-1 NA NA CASSEAWDTTDTQYF TGTGCCAGCAGTGAAGCGTGGGACACCACAGATACGCAGTATTTT
TRBJ2-1 16 TRBV19 NA NA CASSIVWRGAQSEQFF TGTGCCAGTAGTATAGTATGGAGGGGTGCCCAGAGTGAGCAGTTCTTC
TRBJ1-5 15 TRBV3-1/TRBV3-2 NA NA CASSQGALGNQPQHF TGTGCCAGCAGCCAGGGGGCACTGGGCAATCAGCCCCAGCATTTT
TRBJ2-5 12 TRBV25-1 NA few CASSWPQETQYF TGTGCCAGCAGTTGGCCACAAGAGACCCAGTACTTC
TRBJ2-5 14 TRBV7-2 NA NA CASIPAAGGETQYF TGTGCCAGCATCCCCGCCGCAGGTGGTGAGACCCAGTACTTC
TRBJ2-4 13 TRBV9 TRBD2 NA CASSVVSGSIQYF TGTGCCAGCAGCGTAGTTAGCGGGAGCATTCAGTACTTC
TRBJ2-1 15 TRBV18 TRBD1 NA CASSPEMGQRNEQFF TGTGCCAGCTCACCGGAAATGGGACAGCGCAATGAGCAGTTCTTC
TRBJ1-1 14 TRBV15 NA NA CATSRGRQDTEAFF TGTGCCACCAGCAGGGGCAGGCAGGACACTGAAGCTTTCTTT